The rows below give T cell receptor beta chains drawn from one sample of a study of PD-1 blockade in classical Hodgkin lymphoma. Only in-frame clones appear in the TCRdb table, and some are missing; sequencing was by immunoSEQ multiplex PCR. The table has 100,000 or so clones, about 92% seen once; the top ten hold roughly 1.9%. The source material was peripheral blood mononuclear cells (PBMCs), sampled before the fourth cycle of nivolumab. The receptors here all came from a human donor with classical Hodgkin lymphoma. CDR3s include the opening cysteine and the closing phenylalanine or tryptophan. The D gene is left open where the match is weak. Some rows mark clone size as missing; the rest say once, few, many or name a class of expanded clone.

v_gene,j_gene,d_gene,abundance,CDR3aa,CDR3nt
TRBV6-1,TRBJ1-1,NA,NA,CASSVEGIPNTEAFF,TGTGCCAGCAGTGTTGAGGGGATACCGAACACTGAAGCTTTCTTT
TRBV12-5,TRBJ2-1,NA,NA,CASGLGPYNEQFF,TGTGCTAGTGGTTTAGGACCCTACAATGAGCAGTTCTTC
TRBV11-2,TRBJ2-1,TRBD2,NA,CASSLTTSEYNEQFF,TGTGCCAGCAGCTTGACGACTAGCGAGTACAATGAGCAGTTCTTC
TRBV5-1,TRBJ2-7,TRBD2,NA,CASSDGLAGGYPPYEQYF,TGCGCCAGCAGCGACGGACTAGCGGGAGGGTACCCACCCTACGAGCAGTACTTC
TRBV6-6,TRBJ1-5,NA,NA,CASSYSILRNQPQHF,TGTGCCAGCAGTTACTCGATCCTGAGGAATCAGCCCCAGCATTTT
TRBV11-1,TRBJ2-3,NA,NA,CASSVRQAATDTQYF,TGTGCCAGCAGCGTGCGACAGGCCGCCACAGATACGCAGTATTTT
TRBV21-1,TRBJ1-2,NA,once,CASCWAYGYTF,TGTGCCAGCTGCTGGGCCTATGGCTACACCTTC
TRBV25-1,TRBJ2-7,NA,NA,CASSEGAPRKGSYEQYF,TGTGCCAGCAGTGAGGGGGCTCCCCGGAAAGGATCCTACGAGCAGTACTTC
TRBV5-4,TRBJ2-7,NA,NA,CASSLRPPGDPSYEQYF,TGTGCCAGCAGCTTGCGTCCTCCAGGGGACCCCTCCTACGAGCAGTACTTC
TRBV2,TRBJ2-1,NA,NA,CARSGYGVEEQFF,TGTGCCAGATCCGGATATGGGGTTGAGGAGCAGTTCTTC
TRBV27,TRBJ1-4,NA,NA,CASSFPPGHGNEKLFF,TGTGCCAGCAGTTTCCCCCCGGGACATGGAAACGAAAAACTGTTTTTT
TRBV14,TRBJ2-1,NA,NA,CASSPRQNPYNEQFF,TGTGCCAGCAGCCCGCGACAGAACCCTTACAATGAGCAGTTCTTC
TRBV7-2,TRBJ1-2,NA,NA,CASSLARIANYGYTF,TGTGCCAGCAGCCTGGCTCGGATAGCTAACTATGGCTACACCTTC
TRBV30,TRBJ2-1,NA,NA,CAWNRDQVHNEQFF,TGTGCCTGGAACCGGGACCAAGTCCACAATGAGCAGTTCTTC
TRBV5-4,TRBJ2-1,NA,NA,CASSSPYNEQFF,TGTGCCAGCAGCTCACCTTACAATGAGCAGTTCTTC
TRBV13,TRBJ2-5,NA,NA,CASSSVRGGETQYF,TGTGCCAGCAGCTCCGTACGGGGTGGGGAGACCCAGTACTTC
TRBV2,TRBJ2-4,TRBD1,NA,CASSELFGTAKNIQYF,TGTGCCAGCAGTGAACTTTTTGGGACAGCTAAAAACATTCAGTACTTC
TRBV9,TRBJ2-3,NA,once,CASSVAPASGTDTQYF,TGTGCCAGCAGCGTCGCCCCTGCTAGCGGCACAGATACGCAGTATTTT
TRBV5-1,TRBJ1-2,TRBD1,NA,CASTEQGALTNYGYTF,TGCGCCAGCACAGAACAGGGGGCCTTAACTAACTATGGCTACACCTTC
TRBV28,TRBJ2-7,NA,NA,CASQSPGTYEQYF,TGTGCCAGCCAGAGCCCGGGGACGTACGAGCAGTACTTC
TRBV30,TRBJ2-7,NA,NA,CAWSGYGGGPSYEQYF,TGTGCCTGGAGTGGGTACGGAGGCGGGCCCTCCTACGAGCAGTACTTC
TRBV19,TRBJ1-5,NA,once,CASSSPRGGTQPQHF,TGTGCCAGCTCGTCACCGCGGGGGGGCACTCAGCCCCAGCATTTT
TRBV7-9,TRBJ2-7,NA,NA,CASSLRGSGPDEQYF,TGTGCCAGCAGCCTACGGGGATCGGGGCCAGACGAGCAGTACTTC
TRBV6-1,TRBJ2-5,NA,NA,CASSEGWAGQETQYF,TGTGCCAGCAGTGAAGGGTGGGCTGGGCAAGAGACCCAGTACTTC
TRBV29-1,TRBJ1-1,NA,NA,CSVEDSGFGTEAFF,TGCAGCGTTGAAGATTCGGGCTTCGGCACTGAAGCTTTCTTT
TRBV7-2,TRBJ2-7,TRBD1,NA,CASSSSGTGKEQYF,TGTGCCAGCAGCTCATCTGGGACAGGGAAAGAGCAGTACTTC
TRBV11-2,TRBJ2-1,TRBD2,NA,CASSLGIAGVVNEQFF,TGTGCCAGCAGCTTGGGAATAGCGGGAGTTGTCAATGAGCAGTTCTTC
TRBV5-1,TRBJ2-3,NA,NA,CASSSISGADTQYF,TGCGCCAGCAGCTCCATCTCGGGGGCAGATACGCAGTATTTT
TRBV18,TRBJ2-3,TRBD1,NA,CASSQWTGGISTDTQYF,TGTGCCAGCTCACAATGGACAGGGGGAATAAGCACAGATACGCAGTATTTT
TRBV2,TRBJ2-7,TRBD2,NA,CASSVGGLAGGEQYF,TGTGCCAGCAGTGTCGGGGGACTAGCGGGAGGAGAGCAGTACTTC
TRBV11-1,TRBJ2-1,NA,NA,CASSRGVNEQFF,TGTGCCAGCAGCCGAGGGGTCAATGAGCAGTTCTTC
TRBV6-5,TRBJ1-4,NA,NA,CASAGPGLEGKLFF,TGTGCCAGCGCCGGTCCGGGGCTCGAAGGAAAACTGTTTTTT
TRBV27,TRBJ2-7,TRBD2,NA,CASSLGLAYEQYF,TGTGCCAGCAGTTTAGGACTAGCCTACGAGCAGTACTTC
TRBV11-2,TRBJ2-3,NA,NA,CASSLVSRAADTQYF,TGTGCCAGCAGCTTGGTAAGCAGGGCGGCGGATACGCAGTATTTT
TRBV29-1,TRBJ1-4,TRBD1,NA,CSVDEQGGEKLFF,TGCAGCGTTGATGAACAGGGGGGGGAAAAACTGTTTTTT
TRBV30,TRBJ2-7,NA,NA,CAWSALSYEQYF,TGTGCCTGGAGTGCCCTCTCCTACGAGCAGTACTTC
TRBV18,TRBJ2-1,NA,NA,CASSPLPRGIRGEQFF,TGTGCCAGCTCACCACTTCCTAGAGGCATTAGAGGTGAGCAGTTCTTC
TRBV28,TRBJ1-3,NA,NA,CASSRLGNTIYF,TGTGCCAGCAGCCGTCTCGGAAACACCATATATTTT
TRBV19,TRBJ1-1,NA,once,CASSRSQVPEAFF,TGTGCCAGTAGCAGATCACAGGTACCTGAAGCTTTCTTT
TRBV19,TRBJ1-5,TRBD1,NA,CASKAGTGGNQPQHF,TGTGCCAGTAAAGCCGGGACAGGGGGTAATCAGCCCCAGCATTTT
TRBV5-6,TRBJ1-1,NA,NA,CASSLGVRNTEAFF,TGTGCCAGCAGCTTGGGGGTACGGAACACTGAAGCTTTCTTT
TRBV7-6,TRBJ2-1,TRBD1,once,CASSLVFGRGQDNEQFF,TGTGCCAGCAGCTTAGTTTTCGGCAGGGGACAGGACAATGAGCAGTTCTTC
TRBV4-1,TRBJ2-7,TRBD2,NA,CASSPPTGAGLAGVYEQYF,TGCGCCAGCAGCCCACCGACAGGGGCCGGACTAGCGGGAGTTTACGAGCAGTACTTC